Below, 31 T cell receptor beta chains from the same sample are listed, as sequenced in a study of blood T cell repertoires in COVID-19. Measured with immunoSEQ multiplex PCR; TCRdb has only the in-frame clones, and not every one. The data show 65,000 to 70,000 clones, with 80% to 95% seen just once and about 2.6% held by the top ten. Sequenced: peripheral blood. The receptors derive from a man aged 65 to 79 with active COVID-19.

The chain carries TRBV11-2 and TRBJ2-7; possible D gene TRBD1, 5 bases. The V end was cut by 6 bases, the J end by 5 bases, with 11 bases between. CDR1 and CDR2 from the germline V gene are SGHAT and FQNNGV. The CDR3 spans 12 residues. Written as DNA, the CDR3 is TGTGCCAGCAGAGGGGTAAGGGACGAGCAGTACGTC. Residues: CASRGVRDEQYV.

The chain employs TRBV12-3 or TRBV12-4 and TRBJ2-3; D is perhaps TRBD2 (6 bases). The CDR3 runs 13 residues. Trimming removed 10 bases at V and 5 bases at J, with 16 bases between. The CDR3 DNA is TGTGCCACCTCGTACCCGGGGGTAGATACGCAGTATTTT. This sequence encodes CATSYPGVDTQYF.

CDR3 DNA sequence: TGTGCCAGCAACAACCTCGCGGCTGGCACAGATACGCAGTATTTT. It specifies CASNNLAAGTDTQYF. This chain joins TRBV6-6 and TRBJ2-3; D is unclear. Germline V gene data show CDR1 as MNHNY and CDR2 as SVGAGI (reference sequence). V was shortened by 7 bases and J by 1 base, with 15 bases between the two germline ends. The CDR3 sequence is 15 residues long.

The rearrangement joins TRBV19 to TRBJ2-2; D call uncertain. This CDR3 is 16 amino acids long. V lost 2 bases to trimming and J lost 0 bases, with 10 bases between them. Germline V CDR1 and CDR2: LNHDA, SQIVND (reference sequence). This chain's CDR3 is CASSIPARSNTGELFF. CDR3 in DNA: TGTGCCAGTAGTATACCTGCGAGATCGAACACCGGGGAGCTGTTTTTT.

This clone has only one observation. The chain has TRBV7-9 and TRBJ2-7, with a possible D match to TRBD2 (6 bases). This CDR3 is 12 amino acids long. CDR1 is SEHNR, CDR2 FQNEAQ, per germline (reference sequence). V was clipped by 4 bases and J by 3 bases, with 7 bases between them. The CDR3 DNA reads TGTGCCAGCAGCTCGGACTACTACGAGCAGTACTTC. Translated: CASSSDYYEQYF.

CDR3 coding DNA: TGTGCCAGTAGTATGGGGACAGGGAACACTGAAGCTTTCTTT. Translation: CASSMGTGNTEAFF. The V gene is TRBV19, the J gene TRBJ1-1; 8 nucleotides match TRBD1. V was pared by 3 bases and J by 1 base, with 1 base of the junction left unmatched. This CDR3 is 14 amino acids long. CDR1 is LNHDA and CDR2 is SQIVND in the germline V gene (reference sequence).

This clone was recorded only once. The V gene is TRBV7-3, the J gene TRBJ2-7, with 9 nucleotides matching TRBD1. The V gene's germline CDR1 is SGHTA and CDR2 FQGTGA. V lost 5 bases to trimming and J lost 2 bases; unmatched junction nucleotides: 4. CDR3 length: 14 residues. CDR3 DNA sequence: TGTGCCAGCAGCCCCGGGACAGGGCCCTACGAGCAGTACTTC. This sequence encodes CASSPGTGPYEQYF.

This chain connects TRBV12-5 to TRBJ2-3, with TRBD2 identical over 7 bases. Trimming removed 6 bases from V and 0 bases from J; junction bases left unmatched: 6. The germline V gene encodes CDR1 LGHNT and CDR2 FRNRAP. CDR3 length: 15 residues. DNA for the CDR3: TGTGCTAGTGGGGCAAGCGGGGCTAGCACAGATACGCAGTATTTT. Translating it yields CASGASGASTDTQYF.

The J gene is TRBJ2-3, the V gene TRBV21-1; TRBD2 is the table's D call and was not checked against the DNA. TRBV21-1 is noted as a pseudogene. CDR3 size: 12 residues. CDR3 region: CASSKVEDTQYF. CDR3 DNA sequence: TGTGCCAGCAGCAAAGTGGAGGATACGCAGTATTTT.

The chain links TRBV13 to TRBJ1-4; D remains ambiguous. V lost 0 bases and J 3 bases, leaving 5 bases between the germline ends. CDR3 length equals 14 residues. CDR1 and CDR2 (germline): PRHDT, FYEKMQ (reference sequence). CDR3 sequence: CASSLGQANEKLFF. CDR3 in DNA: TGTGCCAGCAGCTTAGGGCAGGCTAATGAAAAACTGTTTTTT.

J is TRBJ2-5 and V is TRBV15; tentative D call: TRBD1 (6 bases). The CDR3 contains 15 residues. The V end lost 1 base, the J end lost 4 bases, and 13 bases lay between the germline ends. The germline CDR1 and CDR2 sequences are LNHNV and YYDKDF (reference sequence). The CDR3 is CATSRVVQGGETQYF. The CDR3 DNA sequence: TGTGCCACCAGCAGAGTGGTACAGGGCGGAGAGACCCAGTACTTC.

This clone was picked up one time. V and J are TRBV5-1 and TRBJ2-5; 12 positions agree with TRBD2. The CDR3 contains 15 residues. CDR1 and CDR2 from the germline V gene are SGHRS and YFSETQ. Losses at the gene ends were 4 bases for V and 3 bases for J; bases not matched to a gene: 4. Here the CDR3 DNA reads TGCGCCAGCAGCCAATCTAGCGGGGGGGAAGAGACCCAGTACTTC. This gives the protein CASSQSSGGEETQYF. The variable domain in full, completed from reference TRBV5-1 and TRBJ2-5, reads KAGVTQTPRYLIKTRGQQVTLSCSPISGHRSVSWYQQTPGQGLQFLFEYFSETQRNKGNFPGRFSGRQFSNSRSEMNVSTLELGDSALYLCASSQSSGGEETQYFGPGTRLLVL.

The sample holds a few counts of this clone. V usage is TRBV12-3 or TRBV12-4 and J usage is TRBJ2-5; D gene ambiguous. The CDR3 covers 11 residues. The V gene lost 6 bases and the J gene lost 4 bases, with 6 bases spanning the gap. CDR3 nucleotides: TGTGCCAGCAGCACATTAGAGACCCAGTACTTC. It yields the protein CASSTLETQYF.

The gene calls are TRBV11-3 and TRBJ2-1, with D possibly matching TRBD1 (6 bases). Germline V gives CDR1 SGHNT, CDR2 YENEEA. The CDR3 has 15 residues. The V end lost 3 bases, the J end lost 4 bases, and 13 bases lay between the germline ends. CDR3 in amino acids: CASSFWQGWYNEQFF. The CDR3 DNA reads TGTGCCAGCAGCTTTTGGCAGGGGTGGTACAATGAGCAGTTCTTC. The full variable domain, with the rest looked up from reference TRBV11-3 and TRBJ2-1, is EAGVVQSPRYKIIEKKQPVAFWCNPISGHNTLYWYLQNLGQGPELLIRYENEEAVDDSQLPKDRFSAERLKGVDSTLKIQPAELGDSAVYLCASSFWQGWYNEQFFGPGTRLTVL.

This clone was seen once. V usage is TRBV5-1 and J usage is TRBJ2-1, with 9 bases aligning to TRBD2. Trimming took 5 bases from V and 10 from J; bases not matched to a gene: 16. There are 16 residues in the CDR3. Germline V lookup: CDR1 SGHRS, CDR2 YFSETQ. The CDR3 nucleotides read TGCGCCAGCAGGTTTCGCGGGGGGGACTTAAACCCCGAGCAGTTCTTC. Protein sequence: CASRFRGGDLNPEQFF.

The CDR3 loop reads CASRRNPGLGEQYV. The CDR3, as DNA: TGCGCCAGCCGTCGGAATCCGGGACTGGGCGAGCAGTACGTC. The rearrangement uses TRBV5-1 and TRBJ2-7; possibly TRBD2 for D (6 bases). The V and J ends lost 7 bases and 6 bases respectively, with 20 bases between them. The CDR3 extends over 14 amino acids. Germline-derived CDR1 and CDR2 are SGHRS and YFSETQ.

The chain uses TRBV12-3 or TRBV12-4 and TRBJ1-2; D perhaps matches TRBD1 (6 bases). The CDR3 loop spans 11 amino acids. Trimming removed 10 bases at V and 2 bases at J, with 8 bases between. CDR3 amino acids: CATGTNYGYTF. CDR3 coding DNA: TGTGCCACCGGGACAAACTATGGCTACACCTTC.

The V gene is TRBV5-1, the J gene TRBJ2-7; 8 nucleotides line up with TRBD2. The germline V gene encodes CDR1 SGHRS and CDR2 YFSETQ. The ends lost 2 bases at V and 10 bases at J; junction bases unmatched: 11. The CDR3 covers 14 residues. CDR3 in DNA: TGCGCCAGCAGCTTCTATACCGGGACTAGGGACCAGTACGTC. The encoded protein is CASSFYTGTRDQYV.

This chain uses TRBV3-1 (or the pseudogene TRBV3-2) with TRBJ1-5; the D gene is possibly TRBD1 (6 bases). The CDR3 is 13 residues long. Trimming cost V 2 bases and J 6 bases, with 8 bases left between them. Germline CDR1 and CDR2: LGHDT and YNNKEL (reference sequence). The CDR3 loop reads CASSQRGIQPQHF. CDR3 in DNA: TGTGCCAGCAGCCAAAGGGGGATTCAGCCCCAGCATTTT.

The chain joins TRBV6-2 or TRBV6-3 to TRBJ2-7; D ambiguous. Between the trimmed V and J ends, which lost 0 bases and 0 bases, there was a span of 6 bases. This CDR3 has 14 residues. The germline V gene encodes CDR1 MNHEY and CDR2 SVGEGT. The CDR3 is CASSYSSSSYEQYV. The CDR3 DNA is TGTGCCAGCAGTTACTCGTCGAGCTCCTACGAGCAGTACGTC.

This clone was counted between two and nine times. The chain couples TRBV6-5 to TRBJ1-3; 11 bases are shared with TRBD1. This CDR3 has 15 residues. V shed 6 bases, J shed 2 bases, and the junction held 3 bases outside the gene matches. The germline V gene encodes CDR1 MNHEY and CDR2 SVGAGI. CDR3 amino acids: CASSRGQGAGNTIYF. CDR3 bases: TGTGCCAGCAGCCGGGGACAGGGGGCTGGAAACACCATATATTTT.

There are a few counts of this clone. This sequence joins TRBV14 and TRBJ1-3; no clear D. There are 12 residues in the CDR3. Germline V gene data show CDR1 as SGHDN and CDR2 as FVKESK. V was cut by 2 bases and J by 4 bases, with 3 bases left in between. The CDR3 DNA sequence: TGTGCCAGCAGCCAATCAGGAAACACCATATATTTT. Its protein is CASSQSGNTIYF.

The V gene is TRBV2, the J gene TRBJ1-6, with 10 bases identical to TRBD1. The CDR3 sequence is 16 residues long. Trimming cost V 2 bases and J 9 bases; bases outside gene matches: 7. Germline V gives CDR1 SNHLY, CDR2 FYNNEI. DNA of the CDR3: TGTGCCAGCAGTGAAAAGTGGGGACAGGGGAGTTCACCCCTCCACTTT. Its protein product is CASSEKWGQGSSPLHF.

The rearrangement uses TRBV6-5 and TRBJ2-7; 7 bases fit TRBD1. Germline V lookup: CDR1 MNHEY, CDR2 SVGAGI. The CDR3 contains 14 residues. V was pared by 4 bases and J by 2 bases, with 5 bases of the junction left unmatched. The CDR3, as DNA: TGTGCCAGCAGTTCCCGGGACAGTACCTACGAGCAGTACGTC. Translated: CASSSRDSTYEQYV.

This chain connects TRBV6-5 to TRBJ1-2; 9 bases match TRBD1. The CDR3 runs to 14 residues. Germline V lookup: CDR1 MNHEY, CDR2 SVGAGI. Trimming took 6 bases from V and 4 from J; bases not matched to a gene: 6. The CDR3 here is CASRAQGATYGYTF. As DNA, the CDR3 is TGTGCCAGCAGGGCACAGGGGGCGACCTATGGCTACACCTTC.

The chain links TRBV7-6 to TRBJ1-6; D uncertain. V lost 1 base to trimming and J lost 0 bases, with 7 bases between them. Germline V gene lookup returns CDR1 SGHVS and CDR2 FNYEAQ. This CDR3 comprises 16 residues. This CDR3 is CASSLGQSSYNSPLHF. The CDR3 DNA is TGTGCCAGCAGCTTAGGACAAAGCTCCTATAATTCACCCCTCCACTTT.

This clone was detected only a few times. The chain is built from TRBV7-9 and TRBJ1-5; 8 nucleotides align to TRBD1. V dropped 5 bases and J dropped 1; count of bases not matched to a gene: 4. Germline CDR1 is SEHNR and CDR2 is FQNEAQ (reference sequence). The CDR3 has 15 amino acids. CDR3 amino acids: CASSPTGGSNQPQHF. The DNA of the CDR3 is TGTGCCAGCAGCCCAACAGGGGGAAGCAATCAGCCCCAGCATTTT.

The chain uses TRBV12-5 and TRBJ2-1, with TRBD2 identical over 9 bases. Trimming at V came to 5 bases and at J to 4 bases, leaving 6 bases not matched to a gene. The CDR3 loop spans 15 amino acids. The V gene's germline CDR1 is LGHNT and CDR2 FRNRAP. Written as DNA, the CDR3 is TGTGCTAGTGGTAATCAAGCGGGGGGATACAATGAGCAGTTCTTC. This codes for CASGNQAGGYNEQFF.

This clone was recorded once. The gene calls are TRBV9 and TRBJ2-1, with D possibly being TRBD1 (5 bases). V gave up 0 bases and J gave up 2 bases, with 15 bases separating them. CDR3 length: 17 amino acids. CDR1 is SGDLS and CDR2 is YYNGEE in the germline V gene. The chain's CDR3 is CASSVVVGRVAYNEQFF. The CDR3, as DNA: TGTGCCAGCAGCGTAGTTGTTGGCAGGGTAGCCTACAATGAGCAGTTCTTC.

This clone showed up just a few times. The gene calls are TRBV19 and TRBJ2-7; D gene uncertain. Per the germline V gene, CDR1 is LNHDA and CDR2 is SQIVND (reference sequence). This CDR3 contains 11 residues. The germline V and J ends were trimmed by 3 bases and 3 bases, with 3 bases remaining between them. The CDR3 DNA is TGTGCCAGTAGTATCGGCTACGAGCAGTACGTC. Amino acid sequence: CASSIGYEQYV.

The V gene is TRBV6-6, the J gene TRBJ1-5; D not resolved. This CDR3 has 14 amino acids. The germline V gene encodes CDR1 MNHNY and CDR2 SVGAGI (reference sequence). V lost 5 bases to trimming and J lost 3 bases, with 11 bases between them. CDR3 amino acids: CASSPDGVNQPQHF. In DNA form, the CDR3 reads TGTGCCAGCAGTCCGGACGGGGTCAATCAGCCCCAGCATTTT.